The clone carrying this T cell receptor beta chain occurred a few times. The antigen is undetermined. The sample originates from a study of cytomegalovirus exposure and HLA in healthy donors. About the research overall: The platform used for the roughly 120 validation repertoires matched that of the 600 to 800 first-cohort repertoires, a later analysis reported. General observations from the study: Among TCR beta chains, those listed as cytomegalovirus-associated numbered under 200.

The data were produced by immunoSEQ multiplex PCR, yet TCRdb's version contains in-frame clones alone and is incomplete. The sample shows some 240,000 clones, around 86% of them seen only once. The material sequenced was PBMCs. The sequence was collected from a woman in her twenties or thirties in good health and CMV-seropositive.

The CDR3 protein is CASSDPTEGEANGYTF. The CDR3 DNA reads as TGCGCCAGCTCGGACCCGACGGAGGGCGAGGCGAATGGCTACACCTTC. The V gene is TRBV5-1, the J gene TRBJ1-2; D not resolved. V lost 7 bases to trimming and J lost 6 bases, with 25 bases between them. There are 16 residues in the CDR3. The germline CDR1 and CDR2 sequences are SGHRS and YFSETQ.